Shown below are 6 T cell receptor beta chains from a single sample sequenced in a study of monozygotic twins with inflammatory bowel disease. After re-calling the 5' RACE reads, TCRdb lists one entry per CDR3 protein, DNA absent. Recorded for this sample: nearly 450,000 distinct CDR3 sequences. The sequenced sample consisted of blood. These receptors were collected from a human donor with ulcerative colitis or Crohn's disease, or a healthy co-twin of an affected twin (not recorded which).

The chain has TRBV7-2 and TRBJ2-7; the TRBD2 assignment by TCRdb is unverifiable without DNA. The CDR3 has 14 amino acids. The V gene's germline CDR1 is SGHTA and CDR2 FQGNSA. CDR3 in amino acids: CASSLGGVGYEQYF.

The CDR3 protein is CSSGTGGTDTQYF. This chain connects TRBV29-1 to TRBJ2-3; the D call from TCRdb, TRBD1, cannot be confirmed without DNA. The germline CDR1 and CDR2 sequences are SQVTM and ANQGSEA. The CDR3 has 13 amino acids.

The V gene is TRBV18, the J gene TRBJ2-7; with no DNA, the TCRdb D assignment of TRBD2 cannot be verified. The CDR3 is 14 residues long. Germline assignment: CDR1 KGHSH and CDR2 LQKENI. The CDR3 reads CASSQLGVSDEQYF.

This chain links TRBV18 with TRBJ2-1; TCRdb designates TRBD1, a call that cannot be tested without DNA. Germline assignment: CDR1 KGHSH and CDR2 LQKENI. This CDR3 has 16 residues. The CDR3 sequence: CASSPRTGTTYNEQFF.

The chain uses TRBV12-3 or TRBV12-4 and TRBJ2-1; as DNA is missing, the TRBD2 call by TCRdb cannot be tested. The CDR3 contains 18 residues. The CDR3 region is CASSPAVSSGGANNEQFF.

The CDR3 is CSAALGKDAEAFF. The V and J genes are TRBV20-1 and TRBJ1-1. Germline V gene lookup returns CDR1 DFQATT and CDR2 SNEGSKA (reference sequence). The CDR3 is made up of 13 amino acids.